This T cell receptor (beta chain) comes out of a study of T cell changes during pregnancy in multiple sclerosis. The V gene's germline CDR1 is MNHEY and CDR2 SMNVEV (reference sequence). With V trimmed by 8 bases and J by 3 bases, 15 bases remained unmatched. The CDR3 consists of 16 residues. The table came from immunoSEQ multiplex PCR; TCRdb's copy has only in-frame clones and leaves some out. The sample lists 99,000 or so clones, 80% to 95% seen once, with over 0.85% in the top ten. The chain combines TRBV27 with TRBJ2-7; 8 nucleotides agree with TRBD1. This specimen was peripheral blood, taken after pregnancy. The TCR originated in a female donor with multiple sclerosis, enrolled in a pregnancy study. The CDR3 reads CASSPSVDRANYEQYF. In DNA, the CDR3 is TGTGCCAGCTCCCCGTCCGTGGACAGGGCGAACTACGAGCAGTACTTC.